This T cell receptor beta chain was obtained from a study of OX40 agonist ivuxolimab in advanced cancers. Some clones are missing from TCRdb's copy, which holds only in-frame ones; the method was immunoSEQ multiplex PCR. The sample has roughly 76,000 clones; around 87% are singletons. V was pared by 6 bases and J by 0 bases, with 16 bases of the junction left unmatched. The CDR3 is made up of 18 amino acids. CDR1 and CDR2 (germline): SQVTM, ANQGSEA. This specimen was CD4+ or CD8+ T cells sorted from blood, taken in a trial of the OX40 agonist ivuxolimab. V and J are TRBV29-1 and TRBJ2-3; 9 bases agree with TRBD2. The TCR comes from an adult with an advanced solid tumor such as melanoma, head and neck, liver or kidney cancer. The CDR3 DNA follows: TGCAGCGTGTTCTCCGGGACTAGCCCTAGCCCTAGCACAGATACGCAGTATTTT. This gives the protein CSVFSGTSPSPSTDTQYF.